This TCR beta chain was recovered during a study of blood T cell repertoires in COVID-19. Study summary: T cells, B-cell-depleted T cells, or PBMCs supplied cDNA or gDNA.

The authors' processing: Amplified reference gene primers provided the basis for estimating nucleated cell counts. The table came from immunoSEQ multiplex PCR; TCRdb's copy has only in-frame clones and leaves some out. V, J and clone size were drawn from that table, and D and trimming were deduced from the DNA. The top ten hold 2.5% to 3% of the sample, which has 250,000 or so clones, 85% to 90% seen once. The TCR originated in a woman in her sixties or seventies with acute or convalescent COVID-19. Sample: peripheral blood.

The CDR3 DNA follows: TGTGCCAGCAGCTTGGGGACAGTTCGCACAGATACGCAGTATTTT. Translated: CASSLGTVRTDTQYF. The V call is TRBV7-2, the J call TRBJ2-3; 7 bases map to TRBD1. CDR1 is SGHTA and CDR2 is FQGNSA in the germline V gene. This CDR3 has 15 amino acids. V shed 3 bases and J 1 base; nucleotides not matched to a gene: 4. Variable domain in full (rest from reference TRBV7-2 and TRBJ2-3): GAGVSQSPSNKVTEKGKDVELRCDPISGHTALYWYRQSLGQGLEFLIYFQGNSAPDKSGLPSDRFSAERTGGSVSTLTIQRTQQEDSAVYLCASSLGTVRTDTQYFGPGTRLTVL.